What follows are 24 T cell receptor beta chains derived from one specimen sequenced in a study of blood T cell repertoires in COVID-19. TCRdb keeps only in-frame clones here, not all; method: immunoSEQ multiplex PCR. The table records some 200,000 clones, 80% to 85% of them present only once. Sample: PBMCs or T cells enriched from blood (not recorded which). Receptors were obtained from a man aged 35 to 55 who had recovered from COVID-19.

The CDR3 loop is CASSYSGGKYGYTF. DNA for the CDR3: TGTGCCAGCAGTTACTCGGGGGGGAAGTATGGCTACACCTTC. V gene TRBV6-5 combines with J gene TRBJ1-2, with D possibly TRBD1 on 5 matching bases. The V and J ends lost 0 bases and 5 bases respectively, with 10 bases between them. Germline CDR1 and CDR2: MNHEY and SVGAGI. This CDR3 comprises 14 residues.

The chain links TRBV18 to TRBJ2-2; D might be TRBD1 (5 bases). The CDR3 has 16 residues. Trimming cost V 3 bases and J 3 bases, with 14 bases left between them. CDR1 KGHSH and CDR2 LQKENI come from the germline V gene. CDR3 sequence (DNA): TGTGCCAGCTCACCTGATTCGACAGCCTACACCGGGGAGCTGTTTTTT. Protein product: CASSPDSTAYTGELFF.

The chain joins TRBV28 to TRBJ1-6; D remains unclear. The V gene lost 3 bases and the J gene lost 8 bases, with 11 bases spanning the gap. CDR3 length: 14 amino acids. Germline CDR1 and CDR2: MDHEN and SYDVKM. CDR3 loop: CASSFPDSYSPLHF. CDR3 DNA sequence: TGTGCCAGCAGTTTCCCAGACTCTTATTCACCCCTCCACTTT.

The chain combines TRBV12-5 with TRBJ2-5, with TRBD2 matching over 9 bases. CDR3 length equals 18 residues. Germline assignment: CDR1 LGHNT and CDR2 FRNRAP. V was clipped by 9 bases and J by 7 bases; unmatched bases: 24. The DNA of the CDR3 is TGTGCTAGAATACCCACGCGTTCCGCGGGGGGGGACCATGGGACCCAGTACTTC. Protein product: CARIPTRSAGGDHGTQYF.

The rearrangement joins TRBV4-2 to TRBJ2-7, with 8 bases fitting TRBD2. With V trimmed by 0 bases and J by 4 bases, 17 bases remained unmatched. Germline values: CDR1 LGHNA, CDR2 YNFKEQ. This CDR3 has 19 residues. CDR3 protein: CASSQEVGGVKSPSYEQYF. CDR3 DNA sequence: TGTGCCAGCAGCCAAGAGGTCGGGGGGGTAAAATCCCCAAGTTACGAGCAGTACTTC.

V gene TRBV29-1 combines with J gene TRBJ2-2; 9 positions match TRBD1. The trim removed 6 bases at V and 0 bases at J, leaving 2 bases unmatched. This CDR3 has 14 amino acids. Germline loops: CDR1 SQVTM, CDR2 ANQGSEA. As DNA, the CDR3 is TGCAGCGTGGGGACAGGGTCGAACACCGGGGAGCTGTTTTTT. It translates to CSVGTGSNTGELFF.

CDR3 sequence: CASSRPGQSETQYF. The CDR3 coding sequence is TGTGCCAGCAGCCGCCCGGGACAGTCGGAGACCCAGTACTTC. V and J are TRBV11-3 and TRBJ2-5; 7 bases fit TRBD1. This CDR3 is 14 amino acids long. J was trimmed by 5 bases and V by 5 bases; bases with no gene match: 8. The germline gives CDR1 SGHNT, CDR2 YENEEA. Supplemented by reference TRBV11-3 and TRBJ2-5, the full variable domain reads EAGVVQSPRYKIIEKKQPVAFWCNPISGHNTLYWYLQNLGQGPELLIRYENEEAVDDSQLPKDRFSAERLKGVDSTLKIQPAELGDSAVYLCASSRPGQSETQYFGPGTRLLVL.

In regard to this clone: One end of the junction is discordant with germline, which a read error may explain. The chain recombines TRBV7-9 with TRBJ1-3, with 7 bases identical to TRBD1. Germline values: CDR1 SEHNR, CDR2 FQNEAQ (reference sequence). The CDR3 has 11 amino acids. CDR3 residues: CASSSGSQGDF. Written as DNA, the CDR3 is TGTGCCAGCAGCTCCGGGTCCCAGGGGGATTTT.

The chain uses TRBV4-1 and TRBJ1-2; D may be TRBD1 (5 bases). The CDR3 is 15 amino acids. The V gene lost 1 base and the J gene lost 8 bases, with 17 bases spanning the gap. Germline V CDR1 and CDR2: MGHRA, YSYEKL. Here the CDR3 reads CASSQGLGQGQGYTF. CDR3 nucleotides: TGCGCCAGCAGCCAAGGCTTAGGGCAGGGCCAAGGCTACACCTTC.

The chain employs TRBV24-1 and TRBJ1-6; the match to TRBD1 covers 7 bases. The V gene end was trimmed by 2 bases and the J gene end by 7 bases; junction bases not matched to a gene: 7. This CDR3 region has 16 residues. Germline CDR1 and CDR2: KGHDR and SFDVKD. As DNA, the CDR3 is TGTGCCACCAGTGATTCGCGACAGGGAGCCAATTCACCCCTCCACTTT. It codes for CATSDSRQGANSPLHF.

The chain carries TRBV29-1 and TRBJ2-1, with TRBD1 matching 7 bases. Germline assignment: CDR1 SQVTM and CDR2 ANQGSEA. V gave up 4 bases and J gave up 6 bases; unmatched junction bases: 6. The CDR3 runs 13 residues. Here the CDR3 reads CSVVGGAINEQFF. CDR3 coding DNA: TGCAGCGTTGTAGGGGGCGCAATCAATGAGCAGTTCTTC.

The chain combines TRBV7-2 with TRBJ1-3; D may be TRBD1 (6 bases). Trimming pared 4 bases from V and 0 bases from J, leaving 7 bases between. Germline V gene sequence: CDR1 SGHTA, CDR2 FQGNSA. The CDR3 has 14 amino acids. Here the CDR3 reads CASSSQGSGNTIYF. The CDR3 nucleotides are TGTGCCAGCAGCTCACAGGGCTCTGGAAACACCATATATTTT.

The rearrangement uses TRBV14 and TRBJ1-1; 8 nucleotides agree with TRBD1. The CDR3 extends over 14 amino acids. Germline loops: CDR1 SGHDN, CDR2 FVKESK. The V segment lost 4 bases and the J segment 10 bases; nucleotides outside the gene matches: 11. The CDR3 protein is CASSLGQDRRGAFF. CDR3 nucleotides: TGTGCCAGCAGCCTGGGACAGGACCGGCGAGGAGCTTTCTTT.

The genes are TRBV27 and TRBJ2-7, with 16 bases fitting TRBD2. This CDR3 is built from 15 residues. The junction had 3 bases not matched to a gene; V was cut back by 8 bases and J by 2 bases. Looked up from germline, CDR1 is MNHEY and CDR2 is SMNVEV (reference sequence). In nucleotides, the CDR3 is TGTGCCAGCTGGGGACTAGCGGGGGGGGCCTACGAGCAGTACTTC. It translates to CASWGLAGGAYEQYF.

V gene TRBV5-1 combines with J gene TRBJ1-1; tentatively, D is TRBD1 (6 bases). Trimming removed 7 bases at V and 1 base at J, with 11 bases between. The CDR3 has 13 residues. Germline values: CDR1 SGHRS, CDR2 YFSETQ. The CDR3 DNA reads TGCGCCAGCTCGGGACACCCGAACACTGAAGCTTTCTTT. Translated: CASSGHPNTEAFF.

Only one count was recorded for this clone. The DNA of the CDR3 is TGTGCCAGCGGAGGGACTAGCATGTCCTACGAGCAGTACTTC. This sequence encodes CASGGTSMSYEQYF. The gene calls are TRBV2 and TRBJ2-7; 9 positions agree with TRBD2. This CDR3 has 14 residues. Germline-derived CDR1 and CDR2 are SNHLY and FYNNEI. The junction had 6 bases not matched to a gene; V was cut back by 8 bases and J by 1 base.

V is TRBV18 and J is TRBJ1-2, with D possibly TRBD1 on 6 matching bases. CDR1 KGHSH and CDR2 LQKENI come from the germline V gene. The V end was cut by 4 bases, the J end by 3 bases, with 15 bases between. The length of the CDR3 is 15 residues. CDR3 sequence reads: CASSRQGHTDYGYTF. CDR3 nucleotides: TGTGCCAGCTCACGGCAGGGACATACTGACTATGGCTACACCTTC.

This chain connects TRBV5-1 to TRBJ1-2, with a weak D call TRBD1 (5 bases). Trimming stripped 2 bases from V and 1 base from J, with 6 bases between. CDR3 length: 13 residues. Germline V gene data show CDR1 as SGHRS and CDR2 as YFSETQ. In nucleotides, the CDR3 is TGCGCCAGCAGCTTTGACAGTAACTATGGCTACACCTTC. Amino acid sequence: CASSFDSNYGYTF.

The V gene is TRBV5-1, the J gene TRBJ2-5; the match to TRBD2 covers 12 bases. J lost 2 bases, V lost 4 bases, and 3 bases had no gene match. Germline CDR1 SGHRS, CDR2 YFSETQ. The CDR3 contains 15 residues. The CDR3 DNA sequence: TGCGCCAGCAGCCCCGGACTAGCGGGGCAAGAGACCCAGTACTTC. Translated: CASSPGLAGQETQYF.

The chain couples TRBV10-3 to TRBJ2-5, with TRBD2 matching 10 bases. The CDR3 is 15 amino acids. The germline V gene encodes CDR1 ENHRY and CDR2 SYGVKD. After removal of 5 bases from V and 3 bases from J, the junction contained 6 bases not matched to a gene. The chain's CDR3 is CAISRSLAGEETQYF. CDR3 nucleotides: TGTGCCATCAGTAGGAGTCTAGCGGGGGAAGAGACCCAGTACTTC.

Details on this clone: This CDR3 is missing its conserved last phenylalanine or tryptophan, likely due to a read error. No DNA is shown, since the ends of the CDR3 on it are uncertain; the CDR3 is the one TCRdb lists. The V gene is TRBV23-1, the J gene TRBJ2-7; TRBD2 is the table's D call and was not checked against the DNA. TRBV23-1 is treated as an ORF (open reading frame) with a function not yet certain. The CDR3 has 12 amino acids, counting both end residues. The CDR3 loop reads CASSPPRTSVPL.

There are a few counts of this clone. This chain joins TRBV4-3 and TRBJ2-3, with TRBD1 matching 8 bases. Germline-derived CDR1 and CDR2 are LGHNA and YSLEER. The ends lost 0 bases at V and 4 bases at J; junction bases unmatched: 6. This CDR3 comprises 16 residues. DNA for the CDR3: TGCGCCAGCAGCCAAGACAGGGGGCGGGGTGCAGATACGCAGTATTTT. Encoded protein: CASSQDRGRGADTQYF.

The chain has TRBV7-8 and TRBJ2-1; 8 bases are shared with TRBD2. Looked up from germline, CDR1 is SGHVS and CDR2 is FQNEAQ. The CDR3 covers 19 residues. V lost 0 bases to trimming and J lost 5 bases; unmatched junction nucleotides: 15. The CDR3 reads CASSLARGREGRAHNEQFF. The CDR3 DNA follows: TGTGCCAGCAGCTTAGCGAGGGGCCGGGAGGGGAGGGCCCACAATGAGCAGTTCTTC.

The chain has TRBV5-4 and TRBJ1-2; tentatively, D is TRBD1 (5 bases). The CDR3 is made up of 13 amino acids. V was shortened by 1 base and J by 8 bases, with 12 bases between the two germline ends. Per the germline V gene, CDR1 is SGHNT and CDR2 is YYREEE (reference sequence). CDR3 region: CASSLLGARGYTF. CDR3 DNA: TGTGCCAGCAGCTTGCTAGGGGCCAGGGGCTACACCTTC.